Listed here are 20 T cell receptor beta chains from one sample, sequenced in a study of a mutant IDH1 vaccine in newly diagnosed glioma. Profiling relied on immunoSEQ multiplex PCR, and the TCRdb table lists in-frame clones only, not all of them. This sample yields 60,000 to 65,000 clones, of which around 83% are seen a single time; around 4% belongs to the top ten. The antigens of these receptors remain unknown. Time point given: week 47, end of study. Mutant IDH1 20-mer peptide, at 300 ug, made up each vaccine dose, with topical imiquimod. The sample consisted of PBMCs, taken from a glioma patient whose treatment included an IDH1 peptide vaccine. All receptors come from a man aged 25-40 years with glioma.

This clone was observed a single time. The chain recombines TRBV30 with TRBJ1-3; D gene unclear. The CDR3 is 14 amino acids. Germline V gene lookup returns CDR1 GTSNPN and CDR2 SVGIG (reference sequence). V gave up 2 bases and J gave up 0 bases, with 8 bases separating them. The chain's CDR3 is CAWSPGDSGNTIYF. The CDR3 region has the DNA TGTGCCTGGAGTCCAGGTGACTCTGGAAACACCATATATTTT.

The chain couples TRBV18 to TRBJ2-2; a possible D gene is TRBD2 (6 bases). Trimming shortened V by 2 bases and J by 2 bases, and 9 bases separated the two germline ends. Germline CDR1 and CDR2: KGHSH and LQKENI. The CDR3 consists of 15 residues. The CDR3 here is CASSPGEVNTGELFF. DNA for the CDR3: TGTGCCAGCTCACCAGGGGAGGTCAACACCGGGGAGCTGTTTTTT.

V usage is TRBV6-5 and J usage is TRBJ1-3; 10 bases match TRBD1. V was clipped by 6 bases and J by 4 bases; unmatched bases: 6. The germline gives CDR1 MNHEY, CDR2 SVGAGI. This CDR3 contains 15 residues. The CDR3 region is CASRPGTGEGNTIYF. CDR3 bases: TGTGCCAGCAGACCCGGGACAGGGGAGGGAAACACCATATATTTT.

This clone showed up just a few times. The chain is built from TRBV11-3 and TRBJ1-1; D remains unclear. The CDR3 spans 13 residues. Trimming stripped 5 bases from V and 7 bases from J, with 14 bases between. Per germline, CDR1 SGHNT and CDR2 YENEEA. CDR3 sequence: CASSHSSRGEAFF. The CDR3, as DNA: TGTGCCAGCAGCCATTCCTCTAGAGGTGAAGCTTTCTTT. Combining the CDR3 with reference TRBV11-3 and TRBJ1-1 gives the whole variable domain EAGVVQSPRYKIIEKKQPVAFWCNPISGHNTLYWYLQNLGQGPELLIRYENEEAVDDSQLPKDRFSAERLKGVDSTLKIQPAELGDSAVYLCASSHSSRGEAFFGQGTRLTVV.

In DNA form, the CDR3 reads TGTGCCAGCAATCGCGGGACAGGGTCCTACGAGCAGTACTTC. Translated: CASNRGTGSYEQYF. V is TRBV6-1 and J is TRBJ2-7, with 9 bases identical to TRBD1. From germline, CDR1 is MNHNS and CDR2 SASEGT. The J segment lost 1 base and the V segment lost 7 bases, leaving 5 bases of the junction unmatched. The CDR3 totals 14 residues.

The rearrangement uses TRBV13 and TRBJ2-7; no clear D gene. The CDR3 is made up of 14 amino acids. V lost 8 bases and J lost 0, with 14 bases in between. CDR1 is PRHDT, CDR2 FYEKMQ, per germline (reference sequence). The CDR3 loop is CASRILRFSYEQYF. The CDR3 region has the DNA TGTGCCAGCCGTATACTCCGATTCTCCTACGAGCAGTACTTC. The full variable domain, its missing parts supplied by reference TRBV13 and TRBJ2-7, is AAGVIQSPRHLIKEKRETATLKCYPIPRHDTVYWYQQGPGQDPQFLISFYEKMQSDKGSIPDRFSAQQFSDYHSELNMSSLELGDSALYFCASRILRFSYEQYFGPGTRLTVT.

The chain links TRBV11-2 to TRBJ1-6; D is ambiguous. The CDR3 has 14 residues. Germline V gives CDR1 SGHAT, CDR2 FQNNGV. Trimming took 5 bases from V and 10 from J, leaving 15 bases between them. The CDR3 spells CASSRPPFGSPLHF. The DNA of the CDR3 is TGTGCCAGCAGCCGTCCCCCATTCGGCTCACCCCTCCACTTT.

Here the CDR3 reads CASSLKPAGMNTEAFF. The CDR3, as DNA: TGTGCCAGCAGCTTAAAGCCCGCGGGGATGAACACTGAAGCTTTCTTT. The V and J genes are TRBV5-6 and TRBJ1-1; unclear D gene. V lost 2 bases, J lost 0 bases, and 14 bases lay in between. Germline loops: CDR1 SGHDT, CDR2 YYEEEE. CDR3 length: 16 amino acids. The entire variable domain, with the rest obtained from reference TRBV5-6 and TRBJ1-1, is as follows: DAGVTQSPTHLIKTRGQQVTLRCSPKSGHDTVSWYQQALGQGPQFIFQYYEEEERQRGNFPDRFSGHQFPNYSSELNVNALLLGDSALYLCASSLKPAGMNTEAFFGQGTRLTVV.

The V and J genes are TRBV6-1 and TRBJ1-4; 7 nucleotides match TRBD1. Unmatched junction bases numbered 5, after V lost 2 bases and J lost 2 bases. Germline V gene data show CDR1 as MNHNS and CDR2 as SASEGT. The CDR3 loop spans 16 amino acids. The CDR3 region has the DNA TGTGCCAGCAGTGAAAGGAAGGGGGCCACTAATGAAAAACTGTTTTTT. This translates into CASSERKGATNEKLFF.

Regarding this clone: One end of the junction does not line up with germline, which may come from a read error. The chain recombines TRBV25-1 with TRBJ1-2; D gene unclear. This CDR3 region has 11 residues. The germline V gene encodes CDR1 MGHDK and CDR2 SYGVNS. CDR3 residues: CASSEFYGYTF. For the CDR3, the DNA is TGTGCCAGCAGCGAATTCTATGGCTACACCTTC.

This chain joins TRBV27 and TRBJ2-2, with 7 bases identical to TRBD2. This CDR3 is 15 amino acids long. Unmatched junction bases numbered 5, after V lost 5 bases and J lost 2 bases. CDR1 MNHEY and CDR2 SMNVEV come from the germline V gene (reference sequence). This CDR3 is CASSLGTTNTGELFF. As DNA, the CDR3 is TGTGCCAGCAGTCTAGGGACTACAAACACCGGGGAGCTGTTTTTT.

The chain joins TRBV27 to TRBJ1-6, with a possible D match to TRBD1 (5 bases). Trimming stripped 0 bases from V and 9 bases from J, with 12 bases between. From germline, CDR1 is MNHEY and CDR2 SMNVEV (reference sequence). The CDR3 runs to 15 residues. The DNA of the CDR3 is TGTGCCAGCAGTTTATCTCGGGGGGGGATTTCACCCCTCCACTTT. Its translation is CASSLSRGGISPLHF.

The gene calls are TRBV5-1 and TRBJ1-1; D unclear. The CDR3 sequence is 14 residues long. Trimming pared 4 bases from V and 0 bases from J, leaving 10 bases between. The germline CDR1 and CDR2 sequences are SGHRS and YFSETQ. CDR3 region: CASSTAGLNTEAFF. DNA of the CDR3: TGCGCCAGCAGCACAGCAGGTCTGAACACTGAAGCTTTCTTT.

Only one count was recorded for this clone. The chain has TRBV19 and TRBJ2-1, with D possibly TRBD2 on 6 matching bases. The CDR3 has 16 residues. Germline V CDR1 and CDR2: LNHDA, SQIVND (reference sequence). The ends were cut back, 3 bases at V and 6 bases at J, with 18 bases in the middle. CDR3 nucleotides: TGTGCCAGTAGTATTGTGCGGGGCCTGGAGGCCAATGAGCAGTTCTTC. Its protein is CASSIVRGLEANEQFF.

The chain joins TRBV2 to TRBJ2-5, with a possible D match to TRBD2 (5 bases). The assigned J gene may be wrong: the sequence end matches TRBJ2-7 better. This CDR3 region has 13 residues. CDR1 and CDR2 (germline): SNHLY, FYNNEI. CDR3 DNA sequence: TGTGCCAGCAGCCTCGGGGTCGGTGTCGAGCAGTACTTC. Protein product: CASSLGVGVEQYF.

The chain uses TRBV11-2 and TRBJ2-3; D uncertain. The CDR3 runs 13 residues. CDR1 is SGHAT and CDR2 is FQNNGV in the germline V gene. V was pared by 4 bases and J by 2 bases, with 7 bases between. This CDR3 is CASSSQDTDTQYF. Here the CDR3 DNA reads TGTGCCAGCAGCTCTCAGGACACAGATACGCAGTATTTT.

CDR3 amino acids: CSVAVPEGYYEQYF. The CDR3 nucleotides are TGCAGCGTTGCGGTGCCCGAGGGTTATTACGAGCAGTACTTC. The chain links TRBV29-1 to TRBJ2-7; possibly TRBD2 for D (5 bases). Germline-derived CDR1 and CDR2 are SQVTM and ANQGSEA. The CDR3 loop spans 14 amino acids. Trimming stripped 4 bases from V and 4 bases from J, with 17 bases between.

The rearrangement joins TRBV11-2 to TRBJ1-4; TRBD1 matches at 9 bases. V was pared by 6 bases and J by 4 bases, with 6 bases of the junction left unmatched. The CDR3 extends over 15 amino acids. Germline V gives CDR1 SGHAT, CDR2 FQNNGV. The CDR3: CASRKRQGVNEKLFF. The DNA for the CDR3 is TGTGCCAGCAGGAAACGACAGGGGGTTAATGAAAAACTGTTTTTT.

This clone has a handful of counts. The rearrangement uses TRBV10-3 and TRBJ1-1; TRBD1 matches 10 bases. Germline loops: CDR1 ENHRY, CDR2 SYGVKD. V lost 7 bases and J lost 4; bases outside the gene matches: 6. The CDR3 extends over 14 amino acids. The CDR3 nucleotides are TGTGCCATCACTATTGGGACAGGGGCCACTGAAGCTTTCTTT. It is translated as CAITIGTGATEAFF.

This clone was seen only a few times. The CDR3 bases are TGTGCCAGCCGGGTGAGGACATCGGGATTGAACACTGAAGCTTTCTTT. It codes for CASRVRTSGLNTEAFF. This chain connects TRBV19 to TRBJ1-1; D possibly corresponds to TRBD1 (5 bases). Germline assignment: CDR1 LNHDA and CDR2 SQIVND (reference sequence). The length of the CDR3 is 16 residues. Trimming stripped 9 bases from V and 0 bases from J, with 20 bases between.